The sequence of this TCR beta chain was determined in a study of Ad26.COV2.S vaccination and SARS-CoV-2 variants. The length of the CDR3 is 15 residues. Per the germline V gene, CDR1 is GTSNPN and CDR2 is SVGIG (reference sequence). The ends lost 3 bases at V and 5 bases at J; junction bases unmatched: 6. The treatment here: some 20 received Ad26.COV2.S at low or high dose, single or two shots; 5 received placebo; per-sample allocation not given. Following the first vaccine or placebo injection, samples were taken on day 63. Clones were sequenced by immunoSEQ multiplex PCR, and TCRdb holds only the in-frame ones, with some missing. Counted here are roughly 350,000 clones, around 89% occurring once; the ten biggest clones make up about 6.4%.

The source material was peripheral blood, sampled in a trial of Ad26.COV2.S vaccine versus placebo. The rearrangement uses TRBV30 and TRBJ2-2; 10 bases agree with TRBD2. The TCR comes from a person between 18 and 59 years old who received the Ad26.COV2.S COVID-19 vaccine or a placebo. The CDR3 sequence is CAWRGTSAGTGELFF. CDR3 nucleotide sequence: TGTGCCTGGAGGGGGACTAGCGCTGGGACCGGGGAGCTGTTTTTT.